A single TCR beta chain is shown here with its context. This specimen belongs to a study of blood T cell repertoires in COVID-19. Study context: COVID-19 samples from acute and convalescent phases originated in the United States, Italy and Spain.

The study drew participants aged about 18 to 89 years from fewer than 30 US areas. Clinical history reported by participants formed the basis on which cohorts were assigned. Original analysis: Nucleated cell counts were estimated from reference gene primer amplification. Here immunoSEQ multiplex PCR was the method, and the copy in TCRdb shows in-frame clones only, minus some. V, J and clone size were drawn from that table, and D and trimming were deduced from the DNA. The sample has over 200,000 clones, around 88% seen once. With 5 bases removed from V and 4 bases from J, the gap between germline ends came to 12 bases. The CDR3 loop spans 14 amino acids. The germline V gene encodes CDR1 SGHRS and CDR2 YFSETQ.

The receptor's source is a man aged 40-49 years who had recovered from COVID-19. Source material: PBMCs or T cells enriched from blood (not recorded which). The chain carries TRBV5-1 and TRBJ2-2; D unclear. The CDR3 nucleotides are TGCGCCAGCAGATTTGGCGGCCTCACCGGGGAGCTGTTTTTT. This codes for CASRFGGLTGELFF.